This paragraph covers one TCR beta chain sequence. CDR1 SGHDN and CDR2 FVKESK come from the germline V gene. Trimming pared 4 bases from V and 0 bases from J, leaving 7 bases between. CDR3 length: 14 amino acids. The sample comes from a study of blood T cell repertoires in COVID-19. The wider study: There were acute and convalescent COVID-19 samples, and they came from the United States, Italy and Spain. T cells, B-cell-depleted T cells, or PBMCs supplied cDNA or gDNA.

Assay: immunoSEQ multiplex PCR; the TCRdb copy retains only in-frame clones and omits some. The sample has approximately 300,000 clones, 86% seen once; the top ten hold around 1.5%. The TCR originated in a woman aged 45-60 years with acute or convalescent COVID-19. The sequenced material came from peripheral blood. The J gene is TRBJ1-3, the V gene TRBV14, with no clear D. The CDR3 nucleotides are TGTGCCAGCAGCCTTTTAAACTCTGGAAACACCATATATTTT. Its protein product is CASSLLNSGNTIYF. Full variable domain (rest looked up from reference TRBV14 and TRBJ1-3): EAGVTQFPSHSVIEKGQTVTLRCDPISGHDNLYWYRRVMGKEIKFLLHFVKESKQDESGMPNNRFLAERTGGTYSTLKVQPAELEDSGVYFCASSLLNSGNTIYFGEGSWLTVV.